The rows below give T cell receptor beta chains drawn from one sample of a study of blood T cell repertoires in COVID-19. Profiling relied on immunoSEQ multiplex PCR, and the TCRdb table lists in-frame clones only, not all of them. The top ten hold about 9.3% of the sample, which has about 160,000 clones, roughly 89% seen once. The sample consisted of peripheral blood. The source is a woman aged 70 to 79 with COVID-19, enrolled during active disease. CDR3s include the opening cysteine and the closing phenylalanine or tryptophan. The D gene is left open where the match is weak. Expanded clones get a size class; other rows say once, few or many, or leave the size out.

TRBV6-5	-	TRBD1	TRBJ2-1	TGTGCCAGCAGCCCCGGGACAGCCAGAAACAATGAGCAGTTCTTC	CASSPGTARNNEQFF
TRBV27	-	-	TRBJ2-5	TGTGCCAGCAGTTTTAGGGGGGGCCTCTGGGAGACCCAGTACTTC	CASSFRGGLWETQYF
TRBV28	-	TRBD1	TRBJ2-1	TGTGCCAGCAGTGATGGACAGGCGAGGAATGAGCAGTTCTTC	CASSDGQARNEQFF
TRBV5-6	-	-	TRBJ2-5	TGTGCCAGCAGCGTACAAGAGACCCAGTACTTC	CASSVQETQYF
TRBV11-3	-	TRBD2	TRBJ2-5	TGTGCCAGCAGCTCGGGGGGGGCGGAAGAGACCCAGTACTTC	CASSSGGAEETQYF
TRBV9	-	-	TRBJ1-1	TGTGCCAGCAGCGTAGGACACAACTCTGAAGCTTTCTTT	CASSVGHNSEAFF
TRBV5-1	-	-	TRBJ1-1	TGCGCCAGCAGCTTGGAGGTGGGGAGAATGAACACTGAAGCTTTCTTT	CASSLEVGRMNTEAFF
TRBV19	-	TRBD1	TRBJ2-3	TGTGCCAGTAGTACTAACAGGGGGCTTGGCACAGATACGCAGTATTTT	CASSTNRGLGTDTQYF
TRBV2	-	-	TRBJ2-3	TGTGCCAGCAGTGAAGGGAGGACGGCAGATACGCAGTATTTT	CASSEGRTADTQYF
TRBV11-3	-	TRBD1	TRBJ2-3	TGTGCCAGCAGCCAGACAGGGCGGACAGATACGCAGTATTTT	CASSQTGRTDTQYF
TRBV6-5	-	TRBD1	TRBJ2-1	TGTGCCAGTCTAGAGGGGGCAACCTACAATGAGCAGTTCTTC	CASLEGATYNEQFF
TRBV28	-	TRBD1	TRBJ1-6	TGTGCCAGCAGTCCCGCCCGGACAGGGCTAAATTCACCCCTCCACTTT	CASSPARTGLNSPLHF
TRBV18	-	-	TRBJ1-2	TGTGCCAGCTCACCACCCGGCAGGGTGAAGGATGGCTACACCTTC	CASSPPGRVKDGYTF
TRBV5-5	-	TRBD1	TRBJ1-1	TGTGCCAGCAGCCTCCGGACAGGGGATCCCCCTGAAGCTTTCTTT	CASSLRTGDPPEAFF
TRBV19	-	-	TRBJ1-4	TGTGCCAGTAGTATGCCCGGAGGGACGTCGGAAAAACTGTTTTTT	CASSMPGGTSEKLFF
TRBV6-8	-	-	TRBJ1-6	TGTGCCAGCAGTTATAACGGGGTATCATCCTATAATTCACCCCTCCACTTT	CASSYNGVSSYNSPLHF
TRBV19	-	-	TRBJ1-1	TGTGCCAGTAGCACGGGATTCATGAACACTGAAGCTTTCTTT	CASSTGFMNTEAFF
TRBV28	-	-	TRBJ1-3	TGTGCCAGCAGTTTTTTGGGAGAAAGAAACACCATATATTTT	CASSFLGERNTIYF
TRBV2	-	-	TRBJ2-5	TGTGCCAGCAGTGAAACAGGGTTCCAAGAGACCCAGTACTTC	CASSETGFQETQYF
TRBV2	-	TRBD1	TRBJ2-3	TGTGCCAGCAAAAGGACAGGCGGATTCACAGATACGCAGTATTTT	CASKRTGGFTDTQYF
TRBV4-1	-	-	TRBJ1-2	TGCGCCAGCAGCCCACAGGGACAACGAGCTAACTATGGCTACACCTTC	CASSPQGQRANYGYTF
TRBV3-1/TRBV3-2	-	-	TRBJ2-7	TGTGCCAGCAGCCAGGGGGACAACTCCTACGAGCAGTACTTC	CASSQGDNSYEQYF
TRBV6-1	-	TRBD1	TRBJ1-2	TGTGCCAGCAGTGAAGCGGGGGGGACAGGCAAGCCTAACTATGGCTACACCTTC	CASSEAGGTGKPNYGYTF
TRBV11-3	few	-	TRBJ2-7	TGTGCCAGCAGCTTAGAGCGGGGTGTTTACGGCAACGAGCAGTACTTC	CASSLERGVYGNEQYF
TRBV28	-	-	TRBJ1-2	TGTGCCAGCAGCCTAGATACGAGGGGCTACACCTTC	CASSLDTRGYTF
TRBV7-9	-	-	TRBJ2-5	TGTGCCAGCAGCTTAGGGGACACCAAAGAGACCCAGTACTTC	CASSLGDTKETQYF
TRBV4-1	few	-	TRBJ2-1	TGCGCCAGCAGCCAAGATATAGGGGGGGTCTACAATGAGCAGTTCTTC	CASSQDIGGVYNEQFF
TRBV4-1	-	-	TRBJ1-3	TGCGCCAGCAGCCCCAATTTGAGCTCTGGAAACACCATATATTTT	CASSPNLSSGNTIYF
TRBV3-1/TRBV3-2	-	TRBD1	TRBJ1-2	TGTGCCAGCAGCCAAGTCCGGGACAGGGGGTACACCTTC	CASSQVRDRGYTF
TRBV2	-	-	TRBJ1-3	TGTGCCAGCATCCCGGACGGGAGCTCTGGAAACACCATATATTTT	CASIPDGSSGNTIYF
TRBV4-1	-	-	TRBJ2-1	TGCGCCAGCAGCCAAGATCCTTCGTACAATGAGCAGTTCTTC	CASSQDPSYNEQFF
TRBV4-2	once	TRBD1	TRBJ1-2	TGTGCCAGCAGCCAAGGAGACAGGGTCAGAGATGGCTACACCTTC	CASSQGDRVRDGYTF
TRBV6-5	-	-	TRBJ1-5	TGTGCCAGCAGCCCAGAGGTAGGAGCCCAGCATTTT	CASSPEVGAQHF
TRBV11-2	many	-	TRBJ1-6	TGTGCCAGCAGCTTAGTTGACTCCCAACCCCTCCACTTT	CASSLVDSQPLHF
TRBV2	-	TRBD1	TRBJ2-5	TGTGCCAGCTCCGACAGGGGAGAGACCCAGTACTTC	CASSDRGETQYF
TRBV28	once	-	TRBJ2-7	TGTGCCAGCAGTTTCCCGAGTACCTACGAGCAGTACTTC	CASSFPSTYEQYF
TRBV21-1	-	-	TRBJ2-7	TGTGCCAGCAGCAAGACAGTTCCCGGGACAGGGGGTGGTCGGGACGAGCAGTACTTC	CASSKTVPGTGGGRDEQYF
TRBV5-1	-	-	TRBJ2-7	TGCGCCAGCAAACGCGAGGAAGGCACCTACGAGCAGTACTTC	CASKREEGTYEQYF
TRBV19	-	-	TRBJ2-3	TGTGCCAGTAGTACTTCTAACAGGCTAATGGGCACAGATACGCAGTATTTT	CASSTSNRLMGTDTQYF
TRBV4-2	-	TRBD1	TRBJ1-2	TGTGCCAGCAGCCAACAAGGGACAGGAAAAATCTATGGCTACACCTTC	CASSQQGTGKIYGYTF
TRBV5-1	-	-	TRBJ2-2	TGCGCCAGCAGCACAGGCACAGGGTTTCGGACCGGGGAGCTGTTTTTT	CASSTGTGFRTGELFF
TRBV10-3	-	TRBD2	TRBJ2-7	TGTGCCATCAAGCGGGACCCCTACGAGCAGTACTTC	CAIKRDPYEQYF
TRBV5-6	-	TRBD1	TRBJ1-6	TGTGCCAGCAGACAAAGACAGGGTGCTTCACCCCTCCACTTT	CASRQRQGASPLHF